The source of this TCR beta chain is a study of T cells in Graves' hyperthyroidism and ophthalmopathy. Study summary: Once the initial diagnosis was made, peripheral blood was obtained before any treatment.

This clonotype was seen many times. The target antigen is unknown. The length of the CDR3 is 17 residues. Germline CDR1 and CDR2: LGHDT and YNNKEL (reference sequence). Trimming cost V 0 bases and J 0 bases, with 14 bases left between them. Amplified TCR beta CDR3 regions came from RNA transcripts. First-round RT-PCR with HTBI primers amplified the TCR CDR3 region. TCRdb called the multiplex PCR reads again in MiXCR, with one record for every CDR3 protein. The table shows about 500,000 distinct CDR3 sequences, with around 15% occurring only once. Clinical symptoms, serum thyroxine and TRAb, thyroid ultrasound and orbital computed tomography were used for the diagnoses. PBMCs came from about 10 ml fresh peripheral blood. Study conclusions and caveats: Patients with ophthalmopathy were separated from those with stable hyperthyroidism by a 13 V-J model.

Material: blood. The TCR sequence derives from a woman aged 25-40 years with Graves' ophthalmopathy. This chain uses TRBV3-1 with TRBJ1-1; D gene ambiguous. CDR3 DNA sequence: TGTGCCAGCAGCCAAGATTGGTCTGGAAGTGTGAACACTGAAGCTTTCTTT. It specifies CASSQDWSGSVNTEAFF.